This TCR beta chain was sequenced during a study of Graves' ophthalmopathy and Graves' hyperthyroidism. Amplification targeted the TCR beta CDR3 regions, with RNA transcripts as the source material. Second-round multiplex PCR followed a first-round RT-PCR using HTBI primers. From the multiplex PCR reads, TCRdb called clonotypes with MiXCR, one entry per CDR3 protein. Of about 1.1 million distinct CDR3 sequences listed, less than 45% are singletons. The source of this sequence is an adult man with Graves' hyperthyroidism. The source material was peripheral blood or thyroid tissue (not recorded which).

In nucleotides, the CDR3 is TGTGCCAGCAGCCCTTCCGGGACTAGCGGGAGAGAGGAGACCCAGTACTTC. It is translated as CASSPSGTSGREETQYF. The chain employs TRBV9 and TRBJ2-5; 14 nucleotides align to TRBD2. The V and J ends lost 4 bases and 5 bases, in that order; junction bases with no gene match: 10. The CDR3 has 17 residues. Germline CDR1 SGDLS, CDR2 YYNGEE.